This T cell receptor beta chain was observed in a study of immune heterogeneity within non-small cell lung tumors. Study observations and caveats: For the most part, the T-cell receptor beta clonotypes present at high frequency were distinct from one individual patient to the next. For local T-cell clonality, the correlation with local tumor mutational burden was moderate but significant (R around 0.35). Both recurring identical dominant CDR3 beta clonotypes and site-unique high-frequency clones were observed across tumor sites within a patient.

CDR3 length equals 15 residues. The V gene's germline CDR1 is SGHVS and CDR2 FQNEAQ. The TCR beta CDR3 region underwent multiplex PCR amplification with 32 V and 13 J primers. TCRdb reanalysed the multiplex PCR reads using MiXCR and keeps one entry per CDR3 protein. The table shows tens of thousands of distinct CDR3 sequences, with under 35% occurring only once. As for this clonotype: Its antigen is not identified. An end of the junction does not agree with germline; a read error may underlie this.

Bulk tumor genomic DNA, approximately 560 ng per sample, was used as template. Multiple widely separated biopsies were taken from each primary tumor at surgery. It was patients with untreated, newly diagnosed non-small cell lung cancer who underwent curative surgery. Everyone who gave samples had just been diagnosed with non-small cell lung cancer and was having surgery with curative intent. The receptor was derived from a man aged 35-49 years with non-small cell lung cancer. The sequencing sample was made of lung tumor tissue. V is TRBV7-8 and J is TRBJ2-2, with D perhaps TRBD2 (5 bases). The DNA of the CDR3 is TGTGCCAGCAGCTTGGGTATAGGACTCACCGTGGAGCTGTTTTTT. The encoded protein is CASSLGIGLTVELFF.